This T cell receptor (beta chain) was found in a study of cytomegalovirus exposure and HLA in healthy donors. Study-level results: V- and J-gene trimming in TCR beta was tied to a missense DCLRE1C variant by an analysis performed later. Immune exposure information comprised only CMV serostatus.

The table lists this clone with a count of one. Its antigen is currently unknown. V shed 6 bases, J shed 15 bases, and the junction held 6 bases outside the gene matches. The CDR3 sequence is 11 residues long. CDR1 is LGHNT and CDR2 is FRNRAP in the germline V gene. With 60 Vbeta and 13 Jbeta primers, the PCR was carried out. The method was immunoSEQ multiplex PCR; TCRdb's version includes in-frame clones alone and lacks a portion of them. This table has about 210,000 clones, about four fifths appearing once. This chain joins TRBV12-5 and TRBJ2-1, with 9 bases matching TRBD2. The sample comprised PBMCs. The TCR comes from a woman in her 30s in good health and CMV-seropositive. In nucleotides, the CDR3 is TGTGCTAGTGGATTTAGCGGGAGCTTGTTCTTC. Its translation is CASGFSGSLFF. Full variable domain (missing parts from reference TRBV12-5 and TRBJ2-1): DARVTQTPRHKVTEMGQEVTMRCQPILGHNTVFWYRQTMMQGLELLAYFRNRAPLDDSGMPKDRFSAEMPDATLATLKIQPSEPRDSAVYFCASGFSGSLFFGPGTRLTVL.